This T cell receptor (beta chain) was retrieved from a study of response to subunit inactivated influenza vaccine. General study findings and limits: With each seasonal influenza vaccination, the authors suggested, few new T cells are recruited.

This CDR3 spans 14 amino acids. Germline lookup yields CDR1 MDHEN and CDR2 SYDVKM. The V gene lost 3 bases and the J gene lost 3 bases, with 9 bases spanning the gap. Via MiXCR, TCRdb re-called the RT-PCR reads, giving one row per CDR3 protein. The sample includes hundreds of thousands of distinct CDR3 sequences, about 10% of them seen just once. A few counts support this clonotype. Its target is not known. This clonotype was sampled from a man aged 50 or older who received an inactivated influenza vaccine. Here the sequenced sample was PBMCs from blood, taken roughly 47 days after vaccination. The chain recombines TRBV28 with TRBJ2-1; D unclear. CDR3 in DNA: TGTGCCAGCAGTTTCACGGGTTACTACAATGAGCAGTTCTTC. It yields the protein CASSFTGYYNEQFF.